Each of the 22 T cell receptor beta chains below was sequenced from the same sample in a study of T cells after yellow fever vaccination. TCRdb reprocessed the 5' RACE reads with MiXCR, giving one entry per CDR3 protein. The table shows roughly 400,000 distinct CDR3 sequences, with approximately 19% occurring only once. The sample consisted of PBMCs, taken before the yellow fever booster vaccination. The source is a man in his late teens or twenties who received the YFV17D yellow fever vaccine.

This clonotype was seen only a few times. The rearrangement joins TRBV12-3 or TRBV12-4 to TRBJ1-6; 11 nucleotides match TRBD1. The junction had 3 bases not matched to a gene; V was cut back by 4 bases and J by 7 bases. The length of the CDR3 is 15 residues. DNA of the CDR3: TGTGCCAGCAGTTCCGGACAGGGGGCCAATTCACCCCTCCACTTT. It yields the protein CASSSGQGANSPLHF.

The V and J genes are TRBV29-1 and TRBJ2-1; 12 positions agree with TRBD2. V dropped 7 bases and J dropped 7; count of bases not matched to a gene: 8. The CDR3 contains 14 residues. The germline V gene has CDR1 SQVTM and CDR2 ANQGSEA. Here the CDR3 reads CSERLAGGLNEQFF. DNA for the CDR3: TGCAGCGAACGTCTAGCGGGGGGGCTAAATGAGCAGTTCTTC.

The gene calls are TRBV5-1 and TRBJ2-3, with no clear D. The V end lost 4 bases, the J end lost 6 bases, and 15 bases lay between the germline ends. Looked up from germline, CDR1 is SGHRS and CDR2 is YFSETQ. This CDR3 is built from 14 residues. CDR3 residues: CASSRDSTDDTQYF. DNA for the CDR3: TGCGCCAGCAGCAGGGATAGTACGGATGATACGCAGTATTTT.

This clonotype was recorded a few times. The chain joins TRBV6-5 to TRBJ1-5; D remains ambiguous. CDR1 MNHEY and CDR2 SVGAGI come from the germline V gene. V lost 0 bases and J 6 bases, leaving 12 bases between the germline ends. The CDR3 is 15 amino acids. The CDR3 bases are TGTGCCAGCAGTTACTCGGGGAATGCGGGTCAGCCCCAGCATTTT. It is translated as CASSYSGNAGQPQHF.

The J gene is TRBJ1-2, the V gene TRBV12-3 or TRBV12-4; D not resolved. V lost 4 bases, J lost 8 bases, and 11 bases lay in between. This CDR3 spans 12 amino acids. The CDR3 nucleotides are TGTGCCAGCAGTTCCCGGATAGTCGGCTACACCTTC. Residues: CASSSRIVGYTF.

In this sample, this clonotype turned up a few times. The V call is TRBV20-1, the J call TRBJ2-5; the D call may be TRBD1 or TRBD2 (6 bases each). This CDR3 contains 17 residues. Germline V gene data show CDR1 as DFQATT and CDR2 as SNEGSKA (reference sequence). Trimming took 0 bases from V and 9 from J, leaving 26 bases between them. DNA for the CDR3: TGCAGTGCTAGAGATCTAGTGAAGGTTTTGGGGGGCGCGGCCCAGTACTTC. The encoded protein is CSARDLVKVLGGAAQYF.

The chain employs TRBV5-6 and TRBJ2-1; 10 bases are shared with TRBD2. CDR3 length equals 15 residues. After removal of 0 bases from V and 9 bases from J, the junction contained 6 bases not matched to a gene. The germline CDR1 and CDR2 sequences are SGHDT and YYEEEE. The chain's CDR3 is CASSLVASGGVEQFF. DNA for the CDR3: TGTGCCAGCAGCTTGGTGGCTAGCGGGGGCGTTGAGCAGTTCTTC.

This clonotype was recorded many times. The gene calls are TRBV15 and TRBJ2-2; 9 bases match TRBD2. CDR1 LNHNV and CDR2 YYDKDF come from the germline V gene (reference sequence). CDR3 size: 15 residues. The V gene end was trimmed by 6 bases and the J gene end by 0 bases; junction bases not matched to a gene: 2. DNA of the CDR3: TGTGCCACCAGGTTAGCGGGGGCGAACACCGGGGAGCTGTTTTTT. Its protein is CATRLAGANTGELFF. Full variable domain (outside the CDR3, taken from reference TRBV15 and TRBJ2-2): DAMVIQNPRYQVTQFGKPVTLSCSQTLNHNVMYWYQQKSSQAPKLLFHYYDKDFNNEADTPDNFQSRRPNTSFCFLDIRSPGLGDTAMYLCATRLAGANTGELFFGEGSRLTVL.

This clonotype was recorded a few times. This chain uses TRBV4-2 with TRBJ2-3; 9 positions match TRBD1. Germline CDR1 LGHNA, CDR2 YNFKEQ. The CDR3 consists of 15 residues. V dropped 4 bases and J dropped 6; count of bases not matched to a gene: 8. This chain's CDR3 is CASSLPGQGVDTQYF. In nucleotides, the CDR3 is TGTGCCAGCAGCCTCCCGGGACAGGGTGTGGATACGCAGTATTTT.

This chain joins TRBV2 and TRBJ2-7; D unresolved. The CDR3 consists of 13 residues. Trimming shortened V by 3 bases and J by 4 bases, and 10 bases separated the two germline ends. In germline, CDR1 is SNHLY, CDR2 FYNNEI. The CDR3 loop reads CASSDPSLYEQYV. CDR3 nucleotides: TGTGCCAGCAGTGACCCGTCCCTATACGAGCAGTACGTC.

The chain has TRBV20-1 and TRBJ2-5; D is possibly TRBD2 (6 bases). This CDR3 comprises 17 residues. The germline gives CDR1 DFQATT, CDR2 SNEGSKA (reference sequence). V was pared by 1 base and J by 5 bases, with 23 bases between. CDR3 sequence: CSARGWEAGWGRETQYF. The DNA of the CDR3 is TGCAGTGCTAGAGGATGGGAAGCGGGCTGGGGTAGGGAGACCCAGTACTTC.

V is TRBV7-2 and J is TRBJ1-1, with TRBD1 as a possible D gene (5 bases). There are 16 residues in the CDR3. The germline V gene encodes CDR1 SGHTA and CDR2 FQGNSA. Trimming cost V 1 base and J 0 bases, with 12 bases left between them. The CDR3 here is CASSLEAGLMNTEAFF. CDR3 in DNA: TGTGCCAGCAGCTTAGAGGCAGGGCTCATGAACACTGAAGCTTTCTTT.

This clonotype was seen only a few times. This rearrangement joins TRBV11-2 to TRBJ2-1, with 8 bases fitting TRBD1. The germline gives CDR1 SGHAT, CDR2 FQNNGV. The CDR3 contains 14 residues. Germline trimming cut 2 bases from V and 10 bases from J; bases unmatched to any gene: 7. The CDR3 loop reads CASSLIPGGWEQFF. CDR3 bases: TGTGCCAGCAGCTTAATTCCAGGGGGCTGGGAGCAGTTCTTC. The variable domain in full, completed from reference TRBV11-2 and TRBJ2-1, reads EAGVAQSPRYKIIEKRQSVAFWCNPISGHATLYWYQQILGQGPKLLIQFQNNGVVDDSQLPKDRFSAERLKGVDSTLKIQPAKLEDSAVYLCASSLIPGGWEQFFGPGTRLTVL.

This rearrangement joins TRBV7-2 to TRBJ2-5; D might be TRBD2 (6 bases). The CDR3 has 15 residues. CDR1 is SGHTA and CDR2 is FQGNSA in the germline V gene. V shed 5 bases and J shed 10 bases, with 23 bases lying between them. CDR3 in DNA: TGTGCCAGCAGCCCACCAGGAGGGAAGGGCGAGGACCAGTACTTC. This encodes CASSPPGGKGEDQYF.

The V and J genes are TRBV6-2 or TRBV6-3 and TRBJ2-7, with D tentatively TRBD1 or TRBD2 (5 bases each). Trimming cost V 5 bases and J 2 bases, with 16 bases left between them. The germline V gene encodes CDR1 MNHEY and CDR2 SVGEGT. This CDR3 contains 15 residues. The CDR3 DNA follows: TGTGCCAGCAGTGGATCCGGGACGGTCGCCTACGAGCAGTACTTC. Amino acid sequence: CASSGSGTVAYEQYF.

This clonotype was seen more than once but under ten times. The gene calls are TRBV7-3 and TRBJ2-5; tentatively, D is TRBD1 (6 bases). Germline lookup yields CDR1 SGHTA and CDR2 FQGTGA. Trimming shortened V by 7 bases and J by 4 bases, and 28 bases separated the two germline ends. The CDR3 runs to 18 residues. The DNA of the CDR3 is TGTGCCAGCATCTGTGACCGTAGGTGGGGGCCCAAGAGAGAGACCCAGTACTTC. The encoded protein is CASICDRRWGPKRETQYF.

This clonotype was picked up a small number of times. V is TRBV7-2 and J is TRBJ2-3, with 10 bases identical to TRBD2. Germline assignment: CDR1 SGHTA and CDR2 FQGNSA. CDR3 length equals 14 residues. Trimming took 7 bases from V and 7 from J; bases not matched to a gene: 8. CDR3 bases: TGTGCCAGCACCGAGGGTAGCGGGGGGTATACGCAGTATTTT. This gives the protein CASTEGSGGYTQYF.

In nucleotides, the CDR3 is TGTGCCAGCAGCCCGACGGACAGGGACAATGAGCAGTTCTTC. This gives the protein CASSPTDRDNEQFF. V usage is TRBV7-7 and J usage is TRBJ2-1, with 8 bases lining up with TRBD1. V lost 5 bases and J lost 5; bases outside the gene matches: 5. Germline V lookup: CDR1 SSHAT, CDR2 FNYEAQ (reference sequence). The CDR3 sequence is 14 residues long. Variable domain in full (rest from reference TRBV7-7 and TRBJ2-1): GAGVSQSPRYKVTKRGQDVTLRCDPISSHATLYWYQQALGQGPEFLTYFNYEAQPDKSGLPSDRFSAERPEGSISTLTIQRTEQRDSAMYRCASSPTDRDNEQFFGPGTRLTVL.

V and J are TRBV6-6 and TRBJ1-3; maybe TRBD1 (6 bases). Deletions cut 0 bases from V and 2 bases from J, with 11 bases between. The germline CDR1 and CDR2 sequences are MNHNY and SVGAGI (reference sequence). CDR3 length equals 16 residues. CDR3 coding DNA: TGTGCCAGCAGTTACTCGAGGGGGTCCCCTGGAAACACCATATATTTT. Encoded protein: CASSYSRGSPGNTIYF.

The V call is TRBV23-1, the J call TRBJ2-7; TRBD1 is a possible D gene (6 bases). TRBV23-1 is placed among ORFs of uncertain function. The CDR3 is 14 amino acids. The ends were cut back, 8 bases at V and 7 bases at J, with 21 bases in the middle. CDR3 residues: CASLPGQGQGEQYF. In DNA, the CDR3 is TGCGCCAGCCTTCCGGGGCAGGGGCAGGGGGAGCAGTACTTC.

The chain couples TRBV18 to TRBJ1-1, with TRBD1 matching over 9 bases. CDR3 size: 16 residues. Trimming at V came to 5 bases and at J to 0 bases, leaving 7 bases not matched to a gene. CDR1 KGHSH and CDR2 LQKENI come from the germline V gene. As DNA, the CDR3 is TGTGCCAGCTCAGCAGGGACAGGGAGCATGAACACTGAAGCTTTCTTT. Its translation is CASSAGTGSMNTEAFF. The entire variable domain, with the rest obtained from reference TRBV18 and TRBJ1-1, is as follows: NAGVMQNPRHLVRRRGQEARLRCSPMKGHSHVYWYRQLPEEGLKFMVYLQKENIIDESGMPKERFSAEFPKEGPSILRIQQVVRGDSAAYFCASSAGTGSMNTEAFFGQGTRLTVV.

This clonotype was counted only a few times. This rearrangement joins TRBV7-8 to TRBJ2-2; no reliable D call. This CDR3 has 13 residues. Germline-derived CDR1 and CDR2 are SGHVS and FQNEAQ. Trimming pared 4 bases from V and 0 bases from J, leaving 3 bases between. DNA of the CDR3: TGTGCCAGCAGCTCCACGAACACCGGGGAGCTGTTTTTT. Protein: CASSSTNTGELFF. Combining the CDR3 with reference TRBV7-8 and TRBJ2-2 gives the whole variable domain GAGVSQSPRYKVAKRGQDVALRCDPISGHVSLFWYQQALGQGPEFLTYFQNEAQLDKSGLPSDRFFAERPEGSVSTLKIQRTQQEDSAVYLCASSSTNTGELFFGEGSRLTVL.